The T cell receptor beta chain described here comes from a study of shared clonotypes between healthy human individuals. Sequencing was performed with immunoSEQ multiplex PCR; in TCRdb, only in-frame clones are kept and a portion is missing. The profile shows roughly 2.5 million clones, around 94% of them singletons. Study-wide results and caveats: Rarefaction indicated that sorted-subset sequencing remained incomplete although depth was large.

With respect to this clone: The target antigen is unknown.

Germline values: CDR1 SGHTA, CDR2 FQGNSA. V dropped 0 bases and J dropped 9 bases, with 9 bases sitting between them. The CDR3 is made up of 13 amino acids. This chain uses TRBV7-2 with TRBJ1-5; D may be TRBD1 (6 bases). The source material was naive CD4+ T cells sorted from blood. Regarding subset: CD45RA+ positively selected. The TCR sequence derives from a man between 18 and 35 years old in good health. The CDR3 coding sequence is TGTGCCAGCAGCTTAGCGTTCAGGGGGCCCCAGCATTTT. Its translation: CASSLAFRGPQHF.